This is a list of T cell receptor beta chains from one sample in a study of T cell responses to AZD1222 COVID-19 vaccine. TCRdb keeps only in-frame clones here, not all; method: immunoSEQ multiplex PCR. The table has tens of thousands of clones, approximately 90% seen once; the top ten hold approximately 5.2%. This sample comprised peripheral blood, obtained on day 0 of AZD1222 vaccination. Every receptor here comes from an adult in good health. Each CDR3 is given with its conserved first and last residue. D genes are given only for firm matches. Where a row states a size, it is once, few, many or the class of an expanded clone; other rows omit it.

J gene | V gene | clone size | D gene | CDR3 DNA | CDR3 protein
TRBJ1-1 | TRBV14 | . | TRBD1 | TGTGCCAGCAGCCAGGGACAGGGGAACACTGAAGCTTTCTTT | CASSQGQGNTEAFF
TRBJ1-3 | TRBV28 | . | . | TGTGCCAGCAGTTTATCCGCGGGAAACACCATATATTTT | CASSLSAGNTIYF
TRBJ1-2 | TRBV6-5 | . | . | TGTGCCAGCATCAAAGGAGGGGGGTATAATGGCTACACCTTC | CASIKGGGYNGYTF
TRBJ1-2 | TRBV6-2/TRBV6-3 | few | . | TGTGCCAGCAGCCCCGGACCAGGCTATGGCTACACCTTC | CASSPGPGYGYTF
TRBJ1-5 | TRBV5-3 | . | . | TGTGCCATTGACCCAGGGCCCCTCTGTCAGCCCCAGCATTTT | CAIDPGPLCQPQHF
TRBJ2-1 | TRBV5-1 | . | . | TGCGCCAGCAGTTCGGACGTCCTCCGGGGCTCCTACAATGAGCAGTTCTTC | CASSSDVLRGSYNEQFF
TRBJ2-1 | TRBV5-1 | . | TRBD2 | TGCGCCAGCAGCTTGGGACTAGCGGGGGGGCGGTCCTACAATGAGCAGTTCTTC | CASSLGLAGGRSYNEQFF
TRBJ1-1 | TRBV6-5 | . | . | TGTGCCAGCAGTTACTCGGGCGGACGGATCGTTGAAGCTTTCTTT | CASSYSGGRIVEAFF
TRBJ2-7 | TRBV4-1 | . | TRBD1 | TGCGCCAGCAGCCCTTTGGGGGACAGGGTTAACGAGCAGTACTTC | CASSPLGDRVNEQYF
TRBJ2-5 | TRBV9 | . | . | TGTGCCAGCAGCGTAGGGCGGACCCTGGGGGAGACCCAGTACTTC | CASSVGRTLGETQYF
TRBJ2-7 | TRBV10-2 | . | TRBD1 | TGCGCCAGCAGTGAGGGGACAGACTCCTACGAGCAGTACTTC | CASSEGTDSYEQYF
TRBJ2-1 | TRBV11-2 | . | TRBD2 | TGTGCCAGCAGCTTAGGTTTTAGCGGGGGCCAACAGGATGAGCAGTTCTTC | CASSLGFSGGQQDEQFF
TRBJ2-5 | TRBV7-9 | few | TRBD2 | TGTGCCAGCAGTTATTCCGGTGCGGGGGGACAAGAGACCCAGTACTTC | CASSYSGAGGQETQYF
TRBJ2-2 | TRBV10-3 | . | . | TGTGCCATCAGGCGGGTCTCAGCGGACACCGGGGAGCTGTTTTTT | CAIRRVSADTGELFF
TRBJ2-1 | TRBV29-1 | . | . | TGCAGCTCTATAGGAGGGGTTAATGAGCAGTTCTTC | CSSIGGVNEQFF
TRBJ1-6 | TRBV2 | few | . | TGTGCCAGCAGTGAATTGGAAGTCCATAATTCACCCCTCCACTTT | CASSELEVHNSPLHF
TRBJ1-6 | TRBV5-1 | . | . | TGCGCCAGCAGCATATTTGCAGGGTTACCCCTCCACTTT | CASSIFAGLPLHF
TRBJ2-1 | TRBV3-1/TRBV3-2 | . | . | TGTGCCAGCAGCCAAGTTAAGGGTGAGCAGTTCTTC | CASSQVKGEQFF
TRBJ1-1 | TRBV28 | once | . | TGTGCCAGCAATCCACCCAGGAGATCCACTGAAGCTTTCTTT | CASNPPRRSTEAFF
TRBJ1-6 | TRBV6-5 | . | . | TGTGCCAGCAGTTACAGTCCAGGGAAGGGTTCACCCCTCCACTTT | CASSYSPGKGSPLHF
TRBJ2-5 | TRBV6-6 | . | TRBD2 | TGTGCCAGCAATCCGGGACTAGCGGGGGAAGAGACCCAGTACTTC | CASNPGLAGEETQYF